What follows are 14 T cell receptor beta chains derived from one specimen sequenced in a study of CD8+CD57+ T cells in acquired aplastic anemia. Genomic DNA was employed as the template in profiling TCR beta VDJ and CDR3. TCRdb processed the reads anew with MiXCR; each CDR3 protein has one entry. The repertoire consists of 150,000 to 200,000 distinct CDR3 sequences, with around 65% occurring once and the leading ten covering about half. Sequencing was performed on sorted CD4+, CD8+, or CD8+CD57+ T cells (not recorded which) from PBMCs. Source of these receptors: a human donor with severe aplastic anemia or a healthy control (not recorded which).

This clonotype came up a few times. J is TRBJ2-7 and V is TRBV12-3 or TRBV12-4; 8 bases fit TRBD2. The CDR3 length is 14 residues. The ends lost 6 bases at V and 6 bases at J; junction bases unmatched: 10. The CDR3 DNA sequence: TGTGCCAGCAGGTTACCGGGACTAGGTAGCGAGCAGTACTTC. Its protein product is CASRLPGLGSEQYF.

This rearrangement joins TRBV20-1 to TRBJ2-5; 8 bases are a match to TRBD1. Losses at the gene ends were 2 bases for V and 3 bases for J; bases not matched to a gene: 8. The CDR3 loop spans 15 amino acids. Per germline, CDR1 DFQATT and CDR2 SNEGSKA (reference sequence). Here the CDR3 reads CSARQGALGKETQYF. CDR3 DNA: TGCAGTGCTAGACAGGGGGCGCTTGGTAAAGAGACCCAGTACTTC.

The CDR3 DNA reads TGTGCCAGCAGCGACCCGGGACTCATGGCGGCACCCCTCCACTTT. Its protein product is CASSDPGLMAAPLHF. The genes are TRBV6-1 and TRBJ1-6; D might be TRBD1 (5 bases). This CDR3 is built from 15 residues. Per the germline V gene, CDR1 is MNHNS and CDR2 is SASEGT. V gave up 6 bases and J gave up 11 bases, with 20 bases separating them.

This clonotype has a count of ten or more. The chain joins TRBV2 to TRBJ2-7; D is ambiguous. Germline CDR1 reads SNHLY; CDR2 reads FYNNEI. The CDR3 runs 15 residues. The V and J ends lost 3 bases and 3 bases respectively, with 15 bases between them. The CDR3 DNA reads TGTGCCAGCAGTGACTCCCTGCTTAGGAGCTACGAGCAGTACTTC. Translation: CASSDSLLRSYEQYF.

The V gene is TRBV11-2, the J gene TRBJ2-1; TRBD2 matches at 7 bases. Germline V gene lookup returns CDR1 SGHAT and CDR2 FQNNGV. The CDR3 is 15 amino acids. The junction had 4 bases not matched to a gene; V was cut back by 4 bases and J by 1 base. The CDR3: CASSSDGGSYNEQFF. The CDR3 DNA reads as TGTGCCAGCAGCTCGGACGGGGGGTCCTACAATGAGCAGTTCTTC.

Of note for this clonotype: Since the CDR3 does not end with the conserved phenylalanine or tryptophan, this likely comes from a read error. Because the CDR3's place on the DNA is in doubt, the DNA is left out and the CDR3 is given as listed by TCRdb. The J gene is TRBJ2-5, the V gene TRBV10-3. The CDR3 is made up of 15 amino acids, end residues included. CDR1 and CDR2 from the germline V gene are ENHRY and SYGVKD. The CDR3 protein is CAISEPRDHGYTFGS.

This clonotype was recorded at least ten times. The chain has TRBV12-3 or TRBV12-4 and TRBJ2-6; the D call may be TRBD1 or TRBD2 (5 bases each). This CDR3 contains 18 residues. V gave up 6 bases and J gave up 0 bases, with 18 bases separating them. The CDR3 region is CASRPAQGRPSGANVLTF. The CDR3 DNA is TGTGCCAGCAGGCCCGCTCAGGGACGGCCCTCTGGGGCCAACGTCCTGACTTTC.

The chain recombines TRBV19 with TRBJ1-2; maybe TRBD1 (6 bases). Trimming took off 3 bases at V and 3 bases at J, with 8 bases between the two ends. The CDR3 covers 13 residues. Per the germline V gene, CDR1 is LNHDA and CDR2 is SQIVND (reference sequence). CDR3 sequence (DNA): TGTGCCAGTAGTATGAACAGGGACTATGGCTACACCTTC. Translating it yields CASSMNRDYGYTF.

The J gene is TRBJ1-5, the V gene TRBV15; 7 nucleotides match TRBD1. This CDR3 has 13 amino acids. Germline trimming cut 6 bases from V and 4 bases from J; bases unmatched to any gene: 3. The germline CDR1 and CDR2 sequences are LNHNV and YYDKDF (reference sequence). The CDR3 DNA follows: TGTGCCACCAGGGCAGGGGGAAATCAGCCCCAGCATTTT. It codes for CATRAGGNQPQHF.

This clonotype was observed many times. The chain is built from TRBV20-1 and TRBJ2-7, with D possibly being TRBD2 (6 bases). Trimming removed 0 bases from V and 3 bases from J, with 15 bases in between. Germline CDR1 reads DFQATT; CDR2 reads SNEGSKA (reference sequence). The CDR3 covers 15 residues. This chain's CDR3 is CSARDHAGNYYEQYF. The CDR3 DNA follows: TGCAGTGCTAGAGATCACGCGGGAAATTACTACGAGCAGTACTTC.

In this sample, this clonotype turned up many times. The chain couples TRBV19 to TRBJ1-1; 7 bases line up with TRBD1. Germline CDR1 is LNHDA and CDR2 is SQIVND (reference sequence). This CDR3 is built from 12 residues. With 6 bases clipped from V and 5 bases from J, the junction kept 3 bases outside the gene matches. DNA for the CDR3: TGTGCCAGTAGGACAGGGACAACTGAAGCTTTCTTT. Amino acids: CASRTGTTEAFF.

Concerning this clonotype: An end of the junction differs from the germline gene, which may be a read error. The CDR3 DNA is TGCGCCAGCAGCTTGGATCCAGGGGTCTCTGGAAACACCATATATTTT. Its translation is CASSLDPGVSGNTIYF. The rearrangement uses TRBV9 and TRBJ1-3, with D possibly TRBD1 on 6 matching bases. Germline V gene sequence: CDR1 SGDLS, CDR2 YYNGEE. This CDR3 comprises 16 residues. The full variable domain, its missing parts supplied by reference TRBV9 and TRBJ1-3, is DSGVTQTPKHLITATGQRVTLRCSPRSGDLSVYWYQQSLDQGLQFLIQYYNGEERAKGNILERFSAQQFPDLHSELNLSSLELGDSALYFCASSLDPGVSGNTIYFGEGSWLTVV.

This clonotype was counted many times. CDR3 sequence (DNA): TGTGCCAGTAGTATAGCTCAGGGGTCGAACACTGAAGCTTTCTTT. It specifies CASSIAQGSNTEAFF. This chain uses TRBV19 with TRBJ1-1, with TRBD1 as a possible D gene (6 bases). In germline, CDR1 is LNHDA, CDR2 SQIVND (reference sequence). V lost 1 base, J lost 1 base, and 10 bases lay in between. The CDR3 sequence is 15 residues long. Full variable domain (rest looked up from reference TRBV19 and TRBJ1-1): DGGITQSPKYLFRKEGQNVTLSCEQNLNHDAMYWYRQDPGQGLRLIYYSQIVNDFQKGDIAEGYSVSREKKESFPLTVTSAQKNPTAFYLCASSIAQGSNTEAFFGQGTRLTVV.

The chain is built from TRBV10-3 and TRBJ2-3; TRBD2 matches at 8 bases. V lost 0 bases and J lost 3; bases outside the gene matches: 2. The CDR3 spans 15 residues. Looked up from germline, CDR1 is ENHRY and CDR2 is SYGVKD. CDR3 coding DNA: TGTGCCATCAGTGAGTCGACTAGCGAGACAGATACGCAGTATTTT. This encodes CAISESTSETDTQYF.